One sample yielded the 13 T cell receptor beta chains listed below, sequenced in a study of T cells of healthy individuals. TCRdb independently ran MiXCR on the 5' RACE reads; one entry per CDR3 protein. The sample shows tens of thousands of distinct CDR3 sequences, roughly 16% of them seen only once. Every receptor here comes from a human donor in good health.

A note on this clonotype: Possible read error: a much larger clone is one base away. The genes are TRBV20-1 and TRBJ1-6; no clear D gene. Germline V gene lookup returns CDR1 DFQATT and CDR2 SNEGSKA (reference sequence). The CDR3 is 14 residues long. CDR3 sequence (DNA): TGCAGTGCTAGAGGGAGCAGCATCAATTCACTCCTCCACTTT. Its protein product is CSARGSSINSLLHF.

The chain has TRBV11-2 and TRBJ2-5; maybe TRBD1 (7 bases). CDR3 length equals 15 residues. V shed 1 base and J shed 5 bases, with 14 bases lying between them. Germline V gene data show CDR1 as SGHAT and CDR2 as FQNNGV. The CDR3 protein is CASSLAWDSGETQYF. The CDR3 nucleotides are TGTGCCAGCAGCTTAGCTTGGGACAGCGGGGAGACCCAGTACTTC.

This chain joins TRBV10-3 and TRBJ1-1; 8 bases map to TRBD1. Germline assignment: CDR1 ENHRY and CDR2 SYGVKD. V was clipped by 6 bases and J by 6 bases; unmatched bases: 12. The CDR3 is made up of 15 amino acids. The CDR3: CAISGQGASKAEAFF. CDR3 bases: TGTGCCATCAGCGGACAGGGAGCCTCGAAGGCTGAAGCTTTCTTT.

The chain uses TRBV7-3 and TRBJ2-1; tentatively, D is TRBD1 (6 bases). Per germline, CDR1 SGHTA and CDR2 FQGTGA. V gave up 8 bases and J gave up 7 bases, with 12 bases separating them. The CDR3 length is 12 residues. In DNA form, the CDR3 reads TGTGCCAGCTCAGGGGAAGGGAATGAGCAGTTCTTC. Its protein is CASSGEGNEQFF.

The table lists this clonotype with many counts. Written as DNA, the CDR3 is TGTGCCAGCAGGCAGAGGGGACAGGGGTCAAGCACTGAAGCTTTCTTT. Translated, it gives CASRQRGQGSSTEAFF. The gene calls are TRBV27 and TRBJ1-1; 10 bases line up with TRBD1. V shed 6 bases and J 4 bases; nucleotides not matched to a gene: 11. The CDR3 length is 16 residues. In germline, CDR1 is MNHEY, CDR2 SMNVEV (reference sequence).

This clonotype was detected ten times or more. This chain joins TRBV5-6 and TRBJ2-7; D not certain. This CDR3 is 13 amino acids long. The V end was cut by 0 bases, the J end by 1 base, with 5 bases between. Germline lookup yields CDR1 SGHDT and CDR2 YYEEEE. The CDR3 region is CASSLDLSYEQYF. Written as DNA, the CDR3 is TGTGCCAGCAGCTTGGACTTATCCTACGAGCAGTACTTC.

In the case of this clonotype: Sequence at one end of the junction differs from germline and may be a read error. The chain couples TRBV12-3 or TRBV12-4 to TRBJ2-2; maybe TRBD2 (7 bases). The CDR3 has 16 residues. The CDR3 spells CASSLAGGPGTGELYF. CDR3 DNA: TGTGCCAGCAGTTTAGCGGGGGGGCCCGGCACCGGGGAGCTGTATTTT.

This clonotype was seen at least ten times. The V call is TRBV5-1, the J call TRBJ1-3; D unresolved. The CDR3 extends over 13 amino acids. Germline loops: CDR1 SGHRS, CDR2 YFSETQ. The V end lost 3 bases, the J end lost 1 base, and 5 bases lay between the germline ends. CDR3 DNA: TGCGCCAGCAGCTCGAGGTCTGGAAACACCATATATTTT. Translation: CASSSRSGNTIYF. Supplemented by reference TRBV5-1 and TRBJ1-3, the full variable domain reads KAGVTQTPRYLIKTRGQQVTLSCSPISGHRSVSWYQQTPGQGLQFLFEYFSETQRNKGNFPGRFSGRQFSNSRSEMNVSTLELGDSALYLCASSSRSGNTIYFGEGSWLTVV.

This clonotype occurred a few times. The chain recombines TRBV4-1 with TRBJ2-1; possibly TRBD1 or TRBD2 for D (5 bases each). The CDR3 length is 16 residues. Germline CDR1 and CDR2: MGHRA and YSYEKL. The V and J ends lost 4 bases and 6 bases respectively, with 19 bases between them. CDR3: CASSPPGLYQVNEQFF. The DNA for the CDR3 is TGCGCCAGCAGCCCCCCGGGGCTGTACCAGGTCAATGAGCAGTTCTTC.

The CDR3 sequence: CASSQVGGTETQYF. CDR3 DNA: TGCGCCAGCAGCCAGGTCGGGGGCACGGAGACCCAGTACTTC. The gene calls are TRBV5-1 and TRBJ2-5; D assignment may be TRBD1 or TRBD2 (6 bases each). This CDR3 spans 14 amino acids. Germline V CDR1 and CDR2: SGHRS, YFSETQ. Trimming stripped 4 bases from V and 5 bases from J, with 15 bases between.

This clonotype was picked up many times. The CDR3 spells CASSPMDGLNTEAFF. The CDR3 DNA reads as TGTGCCAGCAGTCCGATGGACGGGTTGAACACTGAAGCTTTCTTT. The rearrangement uses TRBV12-3 or TRBV12-4 and TRBJ1-1; D is unclear. The CDR3 consists of 15 residues. Trimming took off 5 bases at V and 0 bases at J, with 13 bases between the two ends.

This clonotype was detected only a few times. The J gene is TRBJ1-2, the V gene TRBV5-6; D is uncertain. From germline, CDR1 is SGHDT and CDR2 YYEEEE. Trimming removed 0 bases at V and 5 bases at J, with 8 bases between. The CDR3 length is 13 residues. CDR3 sequence (DNA): TGTGCCAGCAGCTTGGAGCGGGGATATGGCTACACCTTC. The encoded protein is CASSLERGYGYTF. Full variable domain (missing parts from reference TRBV5-6 and TRBJ1-2): DAGVTQSPTHLIKTRGQQVTLRCSPKSGHDTVSWYQQALGQGPQFIFQYYEEEERQRGNFPDRFSGHQFPNYSSELNVNALLLGDSALYLCASSLERGYGYTFGSGTRLTVV.

This clonotype has a count of ten or more. The chain recombines TRBV11-2 with TRBJ2-1, with 8 bases matching TRBD1. The CDR3 length is 14 residues. Looked up from germline, CDR1 is SGHAT and CDR2 is FQNNGV. V trimming: 2 bases; J trimming: 8 bases; junction bases outside the gene matches: 5. The CDR3 protein is CASSLLGQGDEQFF. DNA of the CDR3: TGTGCCAGCAGCTTACTTGGACAGGGCGATGAGCAGTTCTTC.